This T cell receptor beta chain was profiled in a study of CD8+ T cells in alopecia areata. Treatment in this sample: oral pan-JAK inhibitor, 5-10 mg twice daily. The sorting of PBMCs gave CD4+ and CD8+ T cells. This CDR3 is 19 amino acids long. The germline V gene has CDR1 SGHRS and CDR2 YFSETQ. V was pared by 4 bases and J by 3 bases, with 16 bases of the junction left unmatched. Sequencing relied on a cDNA template that was reverse transcribed from extracted RNA. The data were produced by immunoSEQ multiplex PCR, yet TCRdb's version contains in-frame clones alone and is incomplete. The profile shows about 140,000 clones, around 86% of them singletons.

This sequence was found in a human donor with alopecia areata. Material: CD8+ T cells sorted from blood, obtained at week 4, from a patient treated with tofacitinib. The V and J genes are TRBV5-1 and TRBJ2-2, with 9 bases aligning to TRBD2. The CDR3 is CASSRWLRRGGRDTGELFF. Here the CDR3 DNA reads TGCGCCAGCAGCCGATGGTTGCGGCGGGGGGGCCGGGACACCGGGGAGCTGTTTTTT.